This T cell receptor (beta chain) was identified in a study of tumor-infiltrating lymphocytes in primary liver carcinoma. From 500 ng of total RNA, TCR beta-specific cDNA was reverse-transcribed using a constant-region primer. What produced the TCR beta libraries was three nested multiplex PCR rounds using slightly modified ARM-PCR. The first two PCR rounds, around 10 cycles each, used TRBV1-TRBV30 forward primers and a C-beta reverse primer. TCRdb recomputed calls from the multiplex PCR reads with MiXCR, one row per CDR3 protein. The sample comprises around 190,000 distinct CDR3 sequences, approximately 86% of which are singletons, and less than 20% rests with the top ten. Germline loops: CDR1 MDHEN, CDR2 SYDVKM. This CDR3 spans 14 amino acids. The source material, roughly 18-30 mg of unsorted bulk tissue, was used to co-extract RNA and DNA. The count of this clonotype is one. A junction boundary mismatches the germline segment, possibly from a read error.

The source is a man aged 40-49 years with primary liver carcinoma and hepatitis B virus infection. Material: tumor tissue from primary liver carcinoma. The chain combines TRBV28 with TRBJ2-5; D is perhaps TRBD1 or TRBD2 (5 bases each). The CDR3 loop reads CASSRDVVQETQYF. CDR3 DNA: TGTGCCAGCAGTCGGGACGTTGTGCAAGAGACTCAGTACTTC.